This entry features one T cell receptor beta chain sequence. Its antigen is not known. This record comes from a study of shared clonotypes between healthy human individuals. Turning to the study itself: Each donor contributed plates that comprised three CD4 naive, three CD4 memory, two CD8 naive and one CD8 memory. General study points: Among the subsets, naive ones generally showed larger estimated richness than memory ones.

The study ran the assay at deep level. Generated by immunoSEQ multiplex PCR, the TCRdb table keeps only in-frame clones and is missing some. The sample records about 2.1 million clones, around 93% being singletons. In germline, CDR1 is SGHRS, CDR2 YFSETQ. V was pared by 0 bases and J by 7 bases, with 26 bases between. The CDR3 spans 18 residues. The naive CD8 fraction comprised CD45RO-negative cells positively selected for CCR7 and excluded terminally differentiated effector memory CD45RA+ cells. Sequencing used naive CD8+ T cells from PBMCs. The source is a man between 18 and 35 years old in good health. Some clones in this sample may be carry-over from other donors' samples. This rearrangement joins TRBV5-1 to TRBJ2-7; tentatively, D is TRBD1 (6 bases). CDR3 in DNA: TGCGCCAGCAGCTTGGCCGTCAACCGCCGACAGGAGAGTAGGGAGCAGTACTTC. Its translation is CASSLAVNRRQESREQYF.